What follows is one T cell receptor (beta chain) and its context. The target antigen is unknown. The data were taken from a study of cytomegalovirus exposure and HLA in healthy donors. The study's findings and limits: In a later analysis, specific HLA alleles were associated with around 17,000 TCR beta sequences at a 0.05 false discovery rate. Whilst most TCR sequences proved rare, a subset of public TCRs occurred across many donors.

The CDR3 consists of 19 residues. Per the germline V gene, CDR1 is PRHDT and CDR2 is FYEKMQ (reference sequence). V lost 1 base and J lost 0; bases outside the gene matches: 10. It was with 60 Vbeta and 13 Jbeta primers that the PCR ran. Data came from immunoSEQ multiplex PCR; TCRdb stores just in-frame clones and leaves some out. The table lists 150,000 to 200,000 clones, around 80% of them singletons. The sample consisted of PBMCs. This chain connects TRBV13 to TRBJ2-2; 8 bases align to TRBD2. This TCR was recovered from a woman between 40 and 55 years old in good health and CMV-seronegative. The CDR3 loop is CASSLELGGGRPNTGELFF. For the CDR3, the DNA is TGTGCCAGCAGCTTAGAGTTAGGCGGGGGGCGGCCGAACACCGGGGAGCTGTTTTTT.